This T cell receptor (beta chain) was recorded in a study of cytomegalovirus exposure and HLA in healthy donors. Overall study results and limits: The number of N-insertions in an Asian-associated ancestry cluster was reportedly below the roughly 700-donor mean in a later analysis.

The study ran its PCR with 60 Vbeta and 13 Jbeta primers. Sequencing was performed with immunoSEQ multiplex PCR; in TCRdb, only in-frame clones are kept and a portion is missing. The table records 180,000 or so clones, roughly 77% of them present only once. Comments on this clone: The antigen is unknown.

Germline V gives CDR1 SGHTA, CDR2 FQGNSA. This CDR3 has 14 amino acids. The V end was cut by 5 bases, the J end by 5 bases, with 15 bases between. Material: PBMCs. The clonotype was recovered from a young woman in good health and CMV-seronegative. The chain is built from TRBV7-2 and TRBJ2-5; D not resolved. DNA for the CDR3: TGTGCCAGCAGCCCTTCCACCGGCAGGGAGACCCAGTACTTC. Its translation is CASSPSTGRETQYF.